The 22 T cell receptor beta chains reported below all come from one sample, sequenced in a study of PD-1 blockade in classical Hodgkin lymphoma. The time point: newly diagnosed, previously untreated cHL patient sample. Thawed PBMCs were the source of CD4+ T cells, purified by magnetic negative selection. Measured with immunoSEQ multiplex PCR; TCRdb has only the in-frame clones, and not every one. The table lists just over 15,000 clones, around 83% of them singletons, with 0.84% in the top ten. Specimen: CD4+ T cells from blood. Every receptor here comes from a human donor with classical Hodgkin lymphoma.

In nucleotides, the CDR3 is TGCGCCAGCAGCTTGTACGGGGGGCGGACTGAAGCTTTCTTT. Translation: CASSLYGGRTEAFF. The chain has TRBV5-1 and TRBJ1-1; D may be TRBD1 (6 bases). V dropped 1 base and J dropped 5 bases, with 12 bases sitting between them. The germline V gene encodes CDR1 SGHRS and CDR2 YFSETQ. This CDR3 is 14 amino acids long.

The count of this clone is one. The chain carries TRBV6-1 and TRBJ2-5; possible D gene TRBD1, 6 bases. V was pared by 4 bases and J by 1 base, with 10 bases between. This CDR3 is 14 amino acids long. Germline V lookup: CDR1 MNHNS, CDR2 SASEGT. In DNA form, the CDR3 reads TGTGCCAGCAGTGGGGGCAGGGGCCAAGAGACCCAGTACTTC. It codes for CASSGGRGQETQYF.

The J gene is TRBJ2-7, the V gene TRBV9, with 9 positions matching TRBD2. The CDR3 contains 15 residues. Germline loops: CDR1 SGDLS, CDR2 YYNGEE. V was clipped by 0 bases and J by 9 bases; unmatched bases: 10. CDR3 sequence (DNA): TGTGCCAGCAGCGTAGCTACTGGGGCTAGCGGGACGCAGTACTTC. This translates into CASSVATGASGTQYF.

This rearrangement joins TRBV9 to TRBJ2-2; the match to TRBD1 covers 11 bases. The CDR3 covers 15 residues. The V segment lost 0 bases and the J segment 7 bases; nucleotides outside the gene matches: 2. Germline assignment: CDR1 SGDLS and CDR2 YYNGEE. CDR3 DNA: TGTGCCAGCAGCGTAGCCGGGACAGGGGGCGGGGAGCTGTTTTTT. This translates into CASSVAGTGGGELFF.

In DNA, the CDR3 is TGCAGCGCCAGATCGGGTAGGCAGTTCTTC. Translating gives CSARSGRQFF. V usage is TRBV29-1 and J usage is TRBJ2-1; D is unclear. This CDR3 comprises 10 residues. V was clipped by 7 bases and J by 12 bases, with 13 bases between them. Looked up from germline, CDR1 is SQVTM and CDR2 is ANQGSEA.

V gene TRBV27 combines with J gene TRBJ2-3, with TRBD1 identical over 7 bases. The CDR3 is 15 residues long. J gave up 2 bases and V 1 base, and 3 bases lay outside the gene matches. Germline V gene data show CDR1 as MNHEY and CDR2 as SMNVEV (reference sequence). CDR3 in DNA: TGTGCCAGCAGTTTATACAGGGGTACCACAGATACGCAGTATTTT. It is translated as CASSLYRGTTDTQYF.

CDR3 nucleotides: TGTGCCAGCCTCAAGACAGGGTTGATCGCTCAATATGGCTACACCTTC. It translates to CASLKTGLIAQYGYTF. V gene TRBV7-2 combines with J gene TRBJ1-2; TRBD1 aligns across 7 bases. V lost 8 bases, J lost 5 bases, and 17 bases stayed unmatched. This CDR3 is 16 amino acids long. Per the germline V gene, CDR1 is SGHTA and CDR2 is FQGNSA.

This clone has only one observation. The chain recombines TRBV19 with TRBJ2-7; a possible D gene is TRBD2 (5 bases). CDR3 length: 14 residues. Trimming took 5 bases from V and 7 from J, leaving 18 bases between them. Looked up from germline, CDR1 is LNHDA and CDR2 is SQIVND (reference sequence). CDR3 bases: TGTGCCAGTAGTTCCTCTCAGCGGCTGGGGGAGCAGTACTTC. As protein: CASSSSQRLGEQYF.

The chain is built from TRBV18 and TRBJ2-3; 8 bases match TRBD2. The CDR3 consists of 15 residues. The V gene end was trimmed by 3 bases and the J gene end by 5 bases; junction bases not matched to a gene: 7. The germline CDR1 and CDR2 sequences are KGHSH and LQKENI. CDR3 nucleotides: TGTGCCAGCTCACCCCGGGAGGGCTCCAAAGATACGCAGTATTTT. Translation gives CASSPREGSKDTQYF.

This chain joins TRBV19 and TRBJ1-1; TRBD1 matches at 8 bases. The ends lost 7 bases at V and 4 bases at J; junction bases unmatched: 8. This CDR3 comprises 14 residues. Germline values: CDR1 LNHDA, CDR2 SQIVND (reference sequence). The CDR3 reads CASKKDRDGTEAFF. The CDR3 DNA is TGTGCCAGTAAGAAGGACAGGGATGGCACTGAAGCTTTCTTT.

The chain recombines TRBV4-3 with TRBJ1-1; TRBD1 might be the D (6 bases). The CDR3 extends over 18 amino acids. In germline, CDR1 is LGHNA, CDR2 YSLEER. V lost 4 bases and J lost 0, with 21 bases in between. CDR3 DNA: TGCGCCAGCAGCCCGGGTGGGGCTGGGGGCGGGGTGAACACTGAAGCTTTCTTT. Residues: CASSPGGAGGGVNTEAFF.

This sequence joins TRBV7-7 and TRBJ2-1; D possibly corresponds to TRBD2 (6 bases). The V and J ends lost 5 bases and 8 bases respectively, with 13 bases between them. The germline CDR1 and CDR2 sequences are SSHAT and FNYEAQ (reference sequence). This CDR3 has 13 amino acids. The CDR3 bases are TGTGCCAGCAGCCGCGGAGGGCCCGATGAGCAGTTCTTC. Translation: CASSRGGPDEQFF.

The chain recombines TRBV7-8 with TRBJ2-5, with 10 bases aligning to TRBD1. The CDR3 extends over 16 amino acids. With 3 bases clipped from V and 3 bases from J, the junction kept 7 bases outside the gene matches. In germline, CDR1 is SGHVS, CDR2 FQNEAQ. The CDR3 spells CASSLGDRGTKETQYF. CDR3 DNA sequence: TGTGCCAGCAGCTTGGGGGACAGGGGAACGAAAGAGACCCAGTACTTC.

The chain couples TRBV18 to TRBJ2-7; TRBD2 matches at 9 bases. CDR1 and CDR2 (germline): KGHSH, LQKENI. The CDR3 is made up of 14 amino acids. The J segment lost 5 bases and the V segment lost 4 bases, leaving 6 bases of the junction unmatched. CDR3 residues: CASSQGLASDEQYF. As DNA, the CDR3 is TGTGCCAGCTCACAAGGACTAGCGAGCGACGAGCAGTACTTC.

This chain uses TRBV28 with TRBJ1-5, with 10 bases lining up with TRBD1. Trimming cost V 4 bases and J 4 bases; bases outside gene matches: 1. This CDR3 is built from 14 residues. Germline CDR1 and CDR2: MDHEN and SYDVKM. Here the CDR3 reads CASSWTGGNQPQHF. In DNA form, the CDR3 reads TGTGCCAGCAGTTGGACAGGGGGAAATCAGCCCCAGCATTTT.

The chain uses TRBV6-1 and TRBJ1-2, with 7 positions matching TRBD1. The V and J ends lost 11 bases and 4 bases, in that order; junction bases with no gene match: 10. In germline, CDR1 is MNHNS, CDR2 SASEGT. The CDR3 length is 13 residues. The CDR3 loop is CAVRDRGGYGYTF. The CDR3 DNA follows: TGTGCCGTTCGGGACAGAGGGGGCTATGGCTACACCTTC.

The chain uses TRBV10-3 and TRBJ2-1; D is tentatively TRBD1 or TRBD2 (6 bases each). CDR1 and CDR2 (germline): ENHRY, SYGVKD. The CDR3 extends over 15 amino acids. V dropped 4 bases and J dropped 4 bases, with 14 bases sitting between them. This chain's CDR3 is CAISVEGGGYNEQFF. CDR3 sequence (DNA): TGTGCCATCAGTGTAGAAGGAGGGGGATACAATGAGCAGTTCTTC.

The rearrangement joins TRBV10-3 to TRBJ2-1; weak D call: TRBD1 (6 bases). CDR1 is ENHRY, CDR2 SYGVKD, per germline. Trimming pared 10 bases from V and 3 bases from J, leaving 10 bases between. The CDR3 is 12 amino acids. Here the CDR3 DNA reads TGTGCCACCACGGACAGCTACAATGAGCAGTTCTTC. It yields the protein CATTDSYNEQFF.

The chain carries TRBV12-5 and TRBJ1-4; D perhaps matches TRBD1 (6 bases). Germline lookup yields CDR1 LGHNT and CDR2 FRNRAP. The CDR3 covers 14 residues. Trimming removed 4 bases at V and 8 bases at J, with 14 bases between. CDR3 sequence reads: CASGYLGGGEKLFF. CDR3 in DNA: TGTGCTAGTGGTTACCTGGGGGGGGGCGAAAAACTGTTTTTT.

The chain links TRBV11-2 to TRBJ2-3, with TRBD1 matching over 8 bases. The V segment lost 4 bases and the J segment 2 bases; nucleotides outside the gene matches: 2. Germline lookup yields CDR1 SGHAT and CDR2 FQNNGV. The CDR3 is 14 residues long. CDR3 in DNA: TGTGCCAGCAGCTCGACAGGGGCCACAGATACGCAGTATTTT. Protein: CASSSTGATDTQYF.

This chain uses TRBV5-8 with TRBJ1-6; possibly TRBD1 for D (6 bases). The CDR3 has 16 residues. The V gene's germline CDR1 is SGHTS and CDR2 YDEGEE. The ends were cut back, 2 bases at V and 1 base at J, with 10 bases in the middle. CDR3 bases: TGTGCCAGCAGCTTTTTTACAGGGTCCTATAATTCACCCCTCCACTTT. It translates to CASSFFTGSYNSPLHF.

This rearrangement joins TRBV7-2 to TRBJ2-3; D is possibly TRBD1 or TRBD2 (5 bases each). CDR1 is SGHTA, CDR2 FQGNSA, per germline. The V end lost 5 bases, the J end lost 4 bases, and 19 bases lay between the germline ends. The CDR3 loop spans 16 amino acids. The CDR3: CASSVRGRTMADTQYF. CDR3 nucleotide sequence: TGTGCCAGCAGCGTCCGGGGACGCACAATGGCAGATACGCAGTATTTT. The variable domain in full, with the rest retrieved from reference TRBV7-2 and TRBJ2-3, is GAGVSQSPSNKVTEKGKDVELRCDPISGHTALYWYRQSLGQGLEFLIYFQGNSAPDKSGLPSDRFSAERTGGSVSTLTIQRTQQEDSAVYLCASSVRGRTMADTQYFGPGTRLTVL.